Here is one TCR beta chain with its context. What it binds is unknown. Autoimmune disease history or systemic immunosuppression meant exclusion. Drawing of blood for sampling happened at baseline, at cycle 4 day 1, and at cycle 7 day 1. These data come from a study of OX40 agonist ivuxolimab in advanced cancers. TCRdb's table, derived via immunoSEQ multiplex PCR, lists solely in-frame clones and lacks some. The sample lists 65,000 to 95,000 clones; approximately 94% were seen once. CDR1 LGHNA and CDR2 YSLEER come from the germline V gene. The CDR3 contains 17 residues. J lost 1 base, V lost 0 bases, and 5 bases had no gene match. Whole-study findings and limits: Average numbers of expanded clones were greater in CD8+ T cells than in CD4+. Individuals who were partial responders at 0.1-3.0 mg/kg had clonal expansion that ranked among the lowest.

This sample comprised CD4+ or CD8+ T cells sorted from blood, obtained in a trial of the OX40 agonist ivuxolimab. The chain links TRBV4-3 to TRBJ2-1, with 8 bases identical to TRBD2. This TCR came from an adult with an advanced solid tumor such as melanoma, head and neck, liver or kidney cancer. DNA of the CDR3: TGCGCCAGCAGCCAAGATAGCGGGGAAGGGTCCTACAATGAGCAGTTCTTC. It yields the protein CASSQDSGEGSYNEQFF.